Listed here are 30 T cell receptor beta chains from one sample, sequenced in a study of T cells in Graves' hyperthyroidism and ophthalmopathy (dated by TCRdb to about 2019). The library was produced with multiplex PCR. The instrument was an Illumina HiSeq 2000. The TCR beta CDR3 regions were amplified from RNA transcripts. The first round of RT-PCR for the TCR CDR3 was performed with the HTBI primer set and the Qiagen OneStep RT-PCR kit. TCRdb applied fastp at Q25 and MiXCR to the public reads, then kept only in-frame beta chains. Identical CDR3 proteins give one entry, which carries the most common genes and DNA. The sample table shows approximately 490,000 distinct CDR3 sequences, and about 20% are seen once. Of the sample, about 53% falls within the top ten clones. Sequences were obtained from blood. These receptors all come from a woman between 65 and 79 years old with Graves' ophthalmopathy.

In this sample, this clonotype turned up a few times. The chain employs TRBV6-6 and TRBJ1-2, with a weak D call TRBD1 (5 bases). From germline, CDR1 is MNHNY and CDR2 SVGAGI (reference sequence). Trimming took 0 bases from V and 3 from J, leaving 11 bases between them. CDR3 size: 15 residues. The chain's CDR3 is CASSYSARGYYGYTF. The CDR3 bases are TGTGCCAGCAGTTACTCGGCTCGGGGGTACTATGGCTACACCTTC.

There are a few counts of this clonotype. The CDR3 spells CSAREGTSITDTQYF. CDR3 DNA sequence: TGCAGTGCTAGAGAGGGGACTTCTATCACAGATACGCAGTATTTT. V usage is TRBV20-1 and J usage is TRBJ2-3; D possibly corresponds to TRBD2 (6 bases). The V end was cut by 0 bases, the J end by 2 bases, with 12 bases between. This CDR3 region has 15 residues. Looked up from germline, CDR1 is DFQATT and CDR2 is SNEGSKA (reference sequence).

Only a few counts were recorded for this clonotype. J is TRBJ1-1 and V is TRBV6-1; D perhaps matches TRBD1 (5 bases). The CDR3 runs 14 residues. Trimming took off 7 bases at V and 6 bases at J, with 18 bases between the two ends. Germline CDR1 is MNHNS and CDR2 is SASEGT. In DNA, the CDR3 is TGTGCCAGCACCGGAGATCGGGGGTGGGCTGAAGCTTTCTTT. It encodes CASTGDRGWAEAFF.

This clonotype was observed at least ten times. V usage is TRBV28 and J usage is TRBJ2-7, with D perhaps assigned TRBD1 or TRBD2 (5 bases each). CDR3 length: 11 residues. Germline V gives CDR1 MDHEN, CDR2 SYDVKM. Trimming cost V 6 bases and J 2 bases, with 5 bases left between them. In nucleotides, the CDR3 is TGTGCCAGCAGGGGGGCCTACGAGCAGTACTTC. Its translation: CASRGAYEQYF.

The sample holds a few counts of this clonotype. The chain has TRBV11-2 and TRBJ2-2; tentatively, D is TRBD1 or TRBD2 (5 bases each). Germline V gene data show CDR1 as SGHAT and CDR2 as FQNNGV. This CDR3 region has 17 residues. V was shortened by 1 base and J by 7 bases, with 19 bases between the two germline ends. CDR3 in DNA: TGTGCCAGCAGCTTAGGTCACGGCCGGGGCCCGGGCGGGGAGCTGTTTTTT. This codes for CASSLGHGRGPGGELFF.

The chain has TRBV28 and TRBJ1-3; D unresolved. The CDR3 length is 14 residues. Trimming pared 7 bases from V and 8 bases from J, leaving 18 bases between. CDR1 is MDHEN and CDR2 is SYDVKM in the germline V gene. The CDR3 region is CASMYSQARDTIYF. Written as DNA, the CDR3 is TGTGCCAGCATGTACTCCCAGGCGAGAGACACCATATATTTT.

The chain links TRBV29-1 to TRBJ2-2; D may be TRBD2 (6 bases). V lost 6 bases to trimming and J lost 7 bases, with 15 bases between them. CDR1 is SQVTM, CDR2 ANQGSEA, per germline. CDR3 length: 13 residues. The DNA of the CDR3 is TGCAGCGTCGGGGGTGGAGGTGGCGGGGAGCTGTTTTTT. It is translated as CSVGGGGGGELFF.

This clonotype was detected ten times or more. This chain uses TRBV20-1 with TRBJ1-1, with a tentative D call TRBD1 (5 bases). CDR1 is DFQATT and CDR2 is SNEGSKA in the germline V gene (reference sequence). V shed 5 bases and J shed 5 bases, with 18 bases lying between them. The CDR3 extends over 14 amino acids. The CDR3 coding sequence is TGCAGTGCTTGCCGGGTGGGGGGAAGTACTGAAGCTTTCTTT. It codes for CSACRVGGSTEAFF.

A word on this clonotype: This may be a read error, as it is one base from a much larger clone. The CDR3 is CASSFRGGNHEQYF. For the CDR3, the DNA is TGTGCCAGCAGTTTCCGGGGGGGTAATCACGAGCAGTACTTC. The V call is TRBV12-3 or TRBV12-4, the J call TRBJ2-7, with 8 bases identical to TRBD2. V trimming: 3 bases; J trimming: 5 bases; junction bases outside the gene matches: 6. CDR3 length: 14 residues.

The chain links TRBV20-1 to TRBJ2-3; the match to TRBD2 covers 11 bases. V was pared by 1 base and J by 5 bases, with 8 bases of the junction left unmatched. The CDR3 consists of 16 residues. CDR1 is DFQATT, CDR2 SNEGSKA, per germline (reference sequence). The CDR3 coding sequence is TGCAGTGCTAGAGTCCCACTAGCGGGAGTTATAGATACGCAGTATTTT. This encodes CSARVPLAGVIDTQYF.

The CDR3 nucleotides read TGTGCCAGTAGGGAGACAGGGTACACCGGGGAGCTGTTTTTT. Translating gives CASRETGYTGELFF. This chain uses TRBV19 with TRBJ2-2; 7 bases fit TRBD1. Trimming removed 6 bases from V and 3 bases from J; junction bases left unmatched: 4. Germline V gene data show CDR1 as LNHDA and CDR2 as SQIVND (reference sequence). This CDR3 region has 14 residues.

The chain combines TRBV27 with TRBJ1-1; no definite D call. Trimming shortened V by 5 bases and J by 3 bases, and 13 bases separated the two germline ends. The CDR3 has 14 residues. Germline V gene data show CDR1 as MNHEY and CDR2 as SMNVEV (reference sequence). In nucleotides, the CDR3 is TGTGCCAGCAGTGGTACTGGGGAGTACACTGAAGCTTTCTTT. Protein sequence: CASSGTGEYTEAFF.

Here the CDR3 reads CSAVTGGNTGELFF. In DNA form, the CDR3 reads TGCAGTGCTGTAACAGGGGGCAACACCGGGGAGCTGTTTTTT. The chain uses TRBV20-1 and TRBJ2-2, with 9 positions matching TRBD1. V was clipped by 5 bases and J by 2 bases; unmatched bases: 3. In germline, CDR1 is DFQATT, CDR2 SNEGSKA (reference sequence). There are 14 residues in the CDR3.

The V call is TRBV5-1, the J call TRBJ2-1; 8 bases match TRBD2. CDR1 is SGHRS, CDR2 YFSETQ, per germline. The CDR3 is 16 residues long. V trimming: 4 bases; J trimming: 8 bases; junction bases outside the gene matches: 14. The CDR3 protein is CASSHRTSGSGDEQFF. The CDR3, as DNA: TGCGCCAGCAGCCATAGAACCAGCGGGAGCGGAGATGAGCAGTTCTTC.

The chain combines TRBV29-1 with TRBJ1-2; no firm D call. This CDR3 comprises 11 residues. Germline V gene sequence: CDR1 SQVTM, CDR2 ANQGSEA. The V end lost 6 bases, the J end lost 3 bases, and 8 bases lay between the germline ends. The CDR3 sequence is CSVRADYGYTF. CDR3 DNA sequence: TGCAGCGTGAGAGCGGACTATGGCTACACCTTC.

The chain is built from TRBV5-1 and TRBJ2-3; possibly TRBD2 for D (6 bases). Germline CDR1 SGHRS, CDR2 YFSETQ. The CDR3 spans 16 residues. The V end was cut by 4 bases, the J end by 1 base, with 16 bases between. CDR3 in amino acids: CASSPGRRSGTDTQYF. CDR3 sequence (DNA): TGCGCCAGCAGCCCGGGGAGGAGGAGCGGCACAGATACGCAGTATTTT.

This clonotype has at least ten counts. The chain carries TRBV3-1 and TRBJ2-3; the D gene is possibly TRBD2 (5 bases). V was clipped by 4 bases and J by 9 bases, with 11 bases between them. CDR1 LGHDT and CDR2 YNNKEL come from the germline V gene (reference sequence). The CDR3 length is 12 residues. Here the CDR3 DNA reads TGTGCCAGCAGCCTGGGAGTCAGCACGCAGTATTTT. Translated: CASSLGVSTQYF.

The gene calls are TRBV5-1 and TRBJ2-7, with 13 bases aligning to TRBD2. Trimming cost V 3 bases and J 7 bases; bases outside gene matches: 7. The CDR3 is made up of 15 amino acids. CDR1 is SGHRS, CDR2 YFSETQ, per germline. The CDR3 protein is CASSWSGTSGDEQYF. The CDR3 DNA reads as TGCGCCAGCAGCTGGTCCGGGACTAGCGGGGATGAGCAGTACTTC.

This clonotype was observed a few times. The V gene is TRBV5-1, the J gene TRBJ1-1, with D maybe TRBD1 (6 bases). Trimming took 2 bases from V and 1 from J, leaving 12 bases between them. This CDR3 region has 15 residues. Germline CDR1 SGHRS, CDR2 YFSETQ. The CDR3 DNA sequence: TGCGCCAGCAGCTTACTGGGACAAACGAACACTGAAGCTTTCTTT. Its translation: CASSLLGQTNTEAFF.

This clonotype has at least ten counts. The chain couples TRBV11-2 to TRBJ2-1, with TRBD2 as a possible D gene (6 bases). Germline CDR1 is SGHAT and CDR2 is FQNNGV. The ends were cut back, 5 bases at V and 3 bases at J, with 14 bases in the middle. This CDR3 has 15 residues. In DNA, the CDR3 is TGTGCCAGCAGCCCCCTCGGGGGAGGCTACAATGAGCAGTTCTTC. It is translated as CASSPLGGGYNEQFF.

In this sample, this clonotype turned up many times. The CDR3 protein is CASSFRAQSSYNEQFF. The CDR3 DNA reads TGTGCCAGCAGTTTTCGCGCCCAGAGCTCCTACAATGAGCAGTTCTTC. The J gene is TRBJ2-1, the V gene TRBV27; D not resolved. The ends were cut back, 3 bases at V and 0 bases at J, with 12 bases in the middle. This CDR3 has 16 residues. Germline V gene lookup returns CDR1 MNHEY and CDR2 SMNVEV (reference sequence).

This chain connects TRBV18 to TRBJ1-3; unclear D gene. The CDR3 has 14 residues. V gave up 7 bases and J gave up 8 bases, with 18 bases separating them. The germline V gene has CDR1 KGHSH and CDR2 LQKENI. CDR3 region: CASLPPTTRDTIYF. The DNA of the CDR3 is TGTGCCAGCTTACCCCCGACCACCCGGGACACCATATATTTT. Full variable domain (remainder filled in from reference TRBV18 and TRBJ1-3): NAGVMQNPRHLVRRRGQEARLRCSPMKGHSHVYWYRQLPEEGLKFMVYLQKENIIDESGMPKERFSAEFPKEGPSILRIQQVVRGDSAAYFCASLPPTTRDTIYFGEGSWLTVV.

This clonotype was seen ten or more times. This chain joins TRBV7-2 and TRBJ2-7; D gene unclear. Germline loops: CDR1 SGHTA, CDR2 FQGNSA. The CDR3 has 13 amino acids. Trimming removed 2 bases from V and 4 bases from J, with 9 bases in between. The CDR3 here is CASSLTPRYEQYF. CDR3 coding DNA: TGTGCCAGCAGCTTAACCCCCCGTTACGAGCAGTACTTC.

This clonotype was observed at least ten times. The V and J genes are TRBV2 and TRBJ2-3; D is unresolved. This CDR3 contains 12 residues. The germline V gene encodes CDR1 SNHLY and CDR2 FYNNEI. The ends were cut back, 8 bases at V and 5 bases at J, with 11 bases in the middle. CDR3 DNA: TGTGCCAGCCAACCGCCGGGAGATACGCAGTATTTT. This translates into CASQPPGDTQYF.

The chain couples TRBV10-2 to TRBJ2-1; no reliable D call. CDR3 size: 14 residues. With 6 bases removed from V and 4 bases from J, the gap between germline ends came to 13 bases. Looked up from germline, CDR1 is WSHSY and CDR2 is SAAADI. The DNA for the CDR3 is TGCGCCAGCAGCCTCGTACTGGTATACAATGAGCAGTTCTTC. Translating gives CASSLVLVYNEQFF.

This clonotype was seen repeatedly, ten times or more. Relative to the germline gene, one junction end is altered; a read error may explain this. The V and J genes are TRBV5-1 and TRBJ1-1, with D unclear. Per the germline V gene, CDR1 is SGHRS and CDR2 is YFSETQ. The CDR3 length is 13 residues. CDR3 amino acids: CASSLQENTEAFF. In DNA, the CDR3 is TGTGCCAGCAGCTTGCAGGAGAACACTGAAGCTTTCTTT.

This clonotype was picked up many times. This chain joins TRBV15 and TRBJ2-3; 8 bases map to TRBD1. V dropped 3 bases and J dropped 4; count of bases not matched to a gene: 9. From germline, CDR1 is LNHNV and CDR2 YYDKDF (reference sequence). This CDR3 spans 16 amino acids. The CDR3 sequence: CATSSITGGRSDTQYF. Here the CDR3 DNA reads TGTGCCACCAGCAGTATCACAGGGGGGAGATCAGATACGCAGTATTTT. Based on the CDR3 plus reference TRBV15 and TRBJ2-3, the full variable domain is DAMVIQNPRYQVTQFGKPVTLSCSQTLNHNVMYWYQQKSSQAPKLLFHYYDKDFNNEADTPDNFQSRRPNTSFCFLDIRSPGLGDTAMYLCATSSITGGRSDTQYFGPGTRLTVL.

The chain links TRBV29-1 to TRBJ1-1; TRBD1 matches at 12 bases. The CDR3 has 20 residues. CDR1 SQVTM and CDR2 ANQGSEA come from the germline V gene. V lost 5 bases, J lost 2 bases, and 21 bases stayed unmatched. CDR3 residues: CSVFPARPGTGGWGNTEAFF. CDR3 coding DNA: TGCAGCGTTTTCCCTGCCCGTCCCGGGACAGGGGGCTGGGGAAACACTGAAGCTTTCTTT.

This chain connects TRBV7-6 to TRBJ2-3; D is unresolved. This CDR3 has 14 amino acids. Per the germline V gene, CDR1 is SGHVS and CDR2 is FNYEAQ. Trimming took 8 bases from V and 1 from J, leaving 13 bases between them. The CDR3 here is CASQVGQGTDTQYF. Written as DNA, the CDR3 is TGTGCCAGCCAAGTGGGTCAGGGCACAGATACGCAGTATTTT.

The V and J genes are TRBV11-2 and TRBJ1-4; TRBD1 matches at 7 bases. The CDR3 runs to 16 residues. V shed 7 bases, J shed 4 bases, and the junction held 12 bases outside the gene matches. Germline CDR1 and CDR2: SGHAT and FQNNGV. CDR3 sequence (DNA): TGTGCCAGCAAACTAGGAGCCGGGACAGATAATGAAAAACTGTTTTTT. Translation gives CASKLGAGTDNEKLFF.